The 24 T cell receptor beta chains reported below all come from one sample, sequenced in a study of blood T cell repertoires in COVID-19. Generated by immunoSEQ multiplex PCR, the TCRdb table keeps only in-frame clones and is missing some. The table records 100,000 to 150,000 clones, over 70% of them present only once. The sequencing sample was made of peripheral blood. The receptors shown here come from a woman between 45 and 65 years old with acute or convalescent COVID-19.

This clone was detected only a few times. The chain is built from TRBV6-5 and TRBJ2-2; 7 positions agree with TRBD1. CDR3 size: 15 residues. After removal of 5 bases from V and 0 bases from J, the junction contained 3 bases not matched to a gene. The germline CDR1 and CDR2 sequences are MNHEY and SVGAGI. CDR3 residues: CASSTGTANTGELFF. The CDR3 nucleotides read TGTGCCAGCAGTACCGGGACAGCGAACACCGGGGAGCTGTTTTTT.

The chain is built from TRBV5-4 and TRBJ1-2; D uncertain. Germline V gene sequence: CDR1 SGHNT, CDR2 YYREEE (reference sequence). This CDR3 contains 14 residues. The V and J ends lost 5 bases and 0 bases respectively, with 11 bases between them. DNA for the CDR3: TGTGCCAGCAGACCCGGTATGACTAACTATGGCTACACCTTC. It yields the protein CASRPGMTNYGYTF.

The chain couples TRBV30 to TRBJ2-1, with 8 bases identical to TRBD2. CDR3 length: 17 amino acids. Germline CDR1 GTSNPN, CDR2 SVGIG (reference sequence). V shed 8 bases and J 3 bases; nucleotides not matched to a gene: 18. The CDR3, as DNA: TGTGCCCCACTATTACGAGCCGGAGCGGGGGTCTACAATGAGCAGTTCTTC. Translating gives CAPLLRAGAGVYNEQFF.

The chain uses TRBV10-3 and TRBJ1-3; TRBD1 is a possible D gene (6 bases). This CDR3 spans 14 amino acids. Per the germline V gene, CDR1 is ENHRY and CDR2 is SYGVKD. V dropped 6 bases and J dropped 8 bases, with 17 bases sitting between them. CDR3 loop: CAIRLSGGRDTIYF. DNA for the CDR3: TGTGCCATCAGATTGAGCGGGGGGCGCGACACCATATATTTT.

The chain carries TRBV29-1 and TRBJ2-5, with 12 bases lining up with TRBD2. Trimming cost V 6 bases and J 5 bases; bases outside gene matches: 7. CDR3 size: 14 residues. The germline V gene encodes CDR1 SQVTM and CDR2 ANQGSEA. The DNA of the CDR3 is TGCAGCGTCGGTCAGACTAGCGGGGGCGAGACCCAGTACTTC. This gives the protein CSVGQTSGGETQYF.

The chain recombines TRBV4-1 with TRBJ1-4, with D possibly being TRBD1 (6 bases). V gave up 4 bases and J gave up 5 bases, with 11 bases separating them. The CDR3 totals 14 residues. CDR1 and CDR2 from the germline V gene are MGHRA and YSYEKL. The CDR3 DNA is TGCGCCAGCAGCCGGGCAGGGGAGAATGAAAAACTGTTTTTT. This gives the protein CASSRAGENEKLFF.

This sequence joins TRBV4-2 and TRBJ2-2; TRBD2 matches at 10 bases. V lost 4 bases to trimming and J lost 5 bases; unmatched junction nucleotides: 7. The CDR3 has 16 amino acids. Germline CDR1 LGHNA, CDR2 YNFKEQ. For the CDR3, the DNA is TGTGCCAGCAGCCCATTAGCGGGGGGCGGGACCGGGGAGCTGTTTTTT. Translation gives CASSPLAGGGTGELFF.

This clone came up once. The chain employs TRBV18 and TRBJ2-4, with 8 nucleotides matching TRBD1. V lost 0 bases and J lost 3; bases outside the gene matches: 7. The CDR3 loop spans 17 amino acids. Germline V CDR1 and CDR2: KGHSH, LQKENI. In DNA, the CDR3 is TGTGCCAGCTCACCACCAGGTACAGGGGGACACAAAAACATTCAGTACTTC. Translating it yields CASSPPGTGGHKNIQYF.

The chain joins TRBV2 to TRBJ2-7; 13 nucleotides agree with TRBD2. The CDR3 has 16 residues. Germline V gives CDR1 SNHLY, CDR2 FYNNEI. The trim removed 2 bases at V and 4 bases at J, leaving 5 bases unmatched. As DNA, the CDR3 is TGTGCCAGCAGTGAACAGGCGGGACTAGCGGGGTACGAGCAGTACTTC. Its protein product is CASSEQAGLAGYEQYF.

The CDR3 bases are TGTGCCAGCAGTTATTCCGGGGTCAGTAATGAAAAACTGTTTTTT. It translates to CASSYSGVSNEKLFF. The chain uses TRBV6-5 and TRBJ1-4; D is uncertain. Germline CDR1 is MNHEY and CDR2 is SVGAGI. Trimming removed 3 bases from V and 4 bases from J, with 12 bases in between. The CDR3 length is 15 residues.

The rearrangement joins TRBV3-1 (or the pseudogene TRBV3-2) to TRBJ1-2; D is possibly TRBD1 (6 bases). The CDR3 contains 15 residues. V lost 1 base, J lost 5 bases, and 14 bases lay in between. From germline, CDR1 is LGHDT and CDR2 YNNKEL (reference sequence). The CDR3 region is CASSQGQVRFYGYTF. CDR3 nucleotides: TGTGCCAGCAGCCAAGGACAGGTCCGCTTTTATGGCTACACCTTC.

Only a few counts were recorded for this clone. The chain recombines TRBV4-1 with TRBJ2-1, with 7 bases lining up with TRBD2. V was pared by 0 bases and J by 3 bases, with 5 bases of the junction left unmatched. Germline CDR1 reads MGHRA; CDR2 reads YSYEKL. The CDR3 totals 16 residues. As DNA, the CDR3 is TGCGCCAGCAGCCAAGATATCAGCGGGGTCTACAATGAGCAGTTCTTC. Protein: CASSQDISGVYNEQFF.

The chain employs TRBV21-1 and TRBJ2-4; the table's TRBD1 call for D was not verified on the DNA. TRBV21-1 is labeled a pseudogene. The CDR3 runs to 19 residues. Here the CDR3 DNA reads TGTGCCAGCAGCACTGGCGGACACCCTAAACGCTTAGCCAAAAACATTCAGTACTTC. Its protein product is CASSTGGHPKRLAKNIQYF.

The genes are TRBV7-9 and TRBJ2-3; tentatively, D is TRBD1 (6 bases). The CDR3 has 15 amino acids. Germline V gene lookup returns CDR1 SEHNR and CDR2 FQNEAQ (reference sequence). Trimming removed 2 bases from V and 2 bases from J, with 11 bases in between. CDR3 nucleotide sequence: TGTGCCAGCAGCTTAACCGGGACAAACACAGATACGCAGTATTTT. Residues: CASSLTGTNTDTQYF.

V gene TRBV29-1 combines with J gene TRBJ2-1; 10 nucleotides align to TRBD2. J gave up 2 bases and V 1 base, and 8 bases lay outside the gene matches. The CDR3 runs to 17 residues. Germline assignment: CDR1 SQVTM and CDR2 ANQGSEA. The CDR3 sequence is CSVEAPSGGDPYNEQFF. The CDR3 DNA is TGCAGCGTTGAAGCCCCTAGCGGGGGAGACCCCTACAATGAGCAGTTCTTC.

This clone was seen once. The V call is TRBV6-5, the J call TRBJ1-1, with D maybe TRBD1 (6 bases). Germline V gene data show CDR1 as MNHEY and CDR2 as SVGAGI. With 5 bases removed from V and 2 bases from J, the gap between germline ends came to 12 bases. This CDR3 spans 14 amino acids. CDR3 sequence (DNA): TGTGCCAGCAGTCGTACACAGGGTAACACTGAAGCTTTCTTT. Translation: CASSRTQGNTEAFF.

The CDR3 DNA is TGTGCCAGTAGTCTTAGCGGGGGGACCTACAATGAGCAGTTCTTC. It specifies CASSLSGGTYNEQFF. V gene TRBV19 combines with J gene TRBJ2-1; 10 bases match TRBD2. Per germline, CDR1 LNHDA and CDR2 SQIVND (reference sequence). This CDR3 has 15 residues. Trimming took 5 bases from V and 2 from J; bases not matched to a gene: 3.

This clone has just a few counts. The chain links TRBV5-5 to TRBJ1-2; D unresolved. Germline values: CDR1 SGHKS, CDR2 YYEKEE (reference sequence). V was trimmed by 0 bases and J by 5 bases, leaving 11 bases between them. There are 14 residues in the CDR3. The CDR3 DNA is TGTGCCAGCAGCTTGGGACACCCGCGATATGGCTACACCTTC. Encoded protein: CASSLGHPRYGYTF.

The chain combines TRBV19 with TRBJ1-5, with 7 nucleotides matching TRBD1. The CDR3 has 14 residues. The germline gives CDR1 LNHDA, CDR2 SQIVND (reference sequence). J was trimmed by 6 bases and V by 5 bases; bases with no gene match: 7. The CDR3 region is CASSDRQGGQPQHF. The CDR3 DNA is TGTGCCAGTAGTGACCGACAGGGTGGTCAGCCCCAGCATTTT.

This clone was detected only once. V is TRBV30 and J is TRBJ1-1; D is possibly TRBD1 (5 bases). The CDR3 is 12 residues long. V shed 4 bases and J shed 4 bases, with 10 bases lying between them. CDR1 and CDR2 from the germline V gene are GTSNPN and SVGIG (reference sequence). CDR3 sequence: CAWTRDGTEAFF. The CDR3 region has the DNA TGTGCCTGGACCAGGGATGGCACTGAAGCTTTCTTT.

This chain uses TRBV5-1 with TRBJ1-6; TRBD1 might be the D (5 bases). The CDR3 sequence is 15 residues long. Germline V gene data show CDR1 as SGHRS and CDR2 as YFSETQ. Trimming removed 4 bases from V and 7 bases from J, with 15 bases in between. The CDR3 region has the DNA TGCGCCAGCAGCATCTTGACAGCCCCCAATTCACCCCTCCACTTT. Residues: CASSILTAPNSPLHF.

The chain links TRBV5-4 to TRBJ2-7, with a tentative D call TRBD1 (6 bases). The CDR3 totals 14 residues. Germline assignment: CDR1 SGHNT and CDR2 YYREEE (reference sequence). V lost 3 bases and J lost 1, with 11 bases in between. The CDR3 loop is CASSWTAGSYEQYF. CDR3 sequence (DNA): TGTGCCAGCAGCTGGACAGCCGGTTCCTACGAGCAGTACTTC.

V and J are TRBV14 and TRBJ2-2; D remains unclear. The germline V gene encodes CDR1 SGHDN and CDR2 FVKESK. The V gene lost 5 bases and the J gene lost 1 base, with 11 bases spanning the gap. This CDR3 contains 15 residues. CDR3 sequence (DNA): TGTGCCAGCAGCTTTGACTTGGGGAACACCGGGGAGCTGTTTTTT. Protein sequence: CASSFDLGNTGELFF.

The chain combines TRBV5-5 with TRBJ2-3; D gene uncertain. The CDR3 has 15 amino acids. The germline gives CDR1 SGHKS, CDR2 YYEKEE (reference sequence). V was clipped by 1 base and J by 6 bases, with 15 bases between them. The CDR3 nucleotides are TGTGCCAGCAGCTTGAACTATCTGGAGACGGATACGCAGTATTTT. This translates into CASSLNYLETDTQYF.